The clone carrying this T cell receptor beta chain was found many times. This sample's time point: patch test 1, 2 weeks after DPC sensitization. Indicated treatment: therapeutic diphenylcyclopropenone sensitization with weekly scalp DPC. The study drew its donors from alopecia patients who were 18 to 70 years old and suitable for DPC. The sample is drawn from a study of human T cells and chemical hapten exposure. Study overall: Mostly female, the patients presented with alopecia areata, totalis or universalis. Across samples, TCR yields varied, mostly owing to small differences in pooled library volumes.

Trimming took 5 bases from V and 2 from J, leaving 10 bases between them. This CDR3 has 14 amino acids. A single record per CDR3 protein comes from TCRdb applying MiXCR to the RACE reads. The sample consists of just under 350,000 distinct CDR3 sequences, around 7% of them appearing once. The sequence was obtained from a woman between 18 and 29 years old with alopecia areata. Some clones in this sample may be carry-over from other donors' samples. The sample in question was whole blood, obtained in connection with sensitization to the hapten diphenylcyclopropenone (DPC). This chain links TRBV12-3 or TRBV12-4 with TRBJ2-1, with TRBD1 as a possible D gene (6 bases). CDR3: CASSTQGPYNEQFF. CDR3 DNA: TGTGCCAGCAGTACACAGGGACCCTACAATGAGCAGTTCTTC.